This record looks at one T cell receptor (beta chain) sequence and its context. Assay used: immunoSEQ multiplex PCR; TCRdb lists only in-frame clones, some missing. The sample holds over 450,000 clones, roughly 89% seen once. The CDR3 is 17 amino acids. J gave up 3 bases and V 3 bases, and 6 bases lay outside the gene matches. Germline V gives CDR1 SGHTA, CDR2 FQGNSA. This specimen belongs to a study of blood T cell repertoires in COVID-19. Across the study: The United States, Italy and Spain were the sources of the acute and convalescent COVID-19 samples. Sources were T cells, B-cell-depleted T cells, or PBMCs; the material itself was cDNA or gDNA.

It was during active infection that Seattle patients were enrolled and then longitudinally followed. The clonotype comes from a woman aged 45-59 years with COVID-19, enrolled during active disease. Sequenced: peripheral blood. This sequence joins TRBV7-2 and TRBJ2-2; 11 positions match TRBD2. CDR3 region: CASSFPSGGTDTGELFF. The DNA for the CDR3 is TGTGCCAGCAGCTTCCCTAGCGGGGGGACGGACACCGGGGAGCTGTTTTTT.